These 27 T cell receptor beta chains were all obtained from the same sample, sequenced in a study of T cells in Graves' hyperthyroidism and ophthalmopathy. RNA transcripts were the template for amplifying TCR beta CDR3 regions. With the HTBI primer set, the TCR CDR3 went through a first round of RT-PCR. TCRdb re-derived calls from the multiplex PCR reads in MiXCR, one entry per CDR3 protein. The table includes some 550,000 distinct CDR3 sequences, around 16% detected once. The sequenced material came from blood. The receptors shown here come from a woman aged 40 to 55 with Graves' ophthalmopathy.

The table lists this clonotype with many counts. The rearrangement joins TRBV12-3 or TRBV12-4 to TRBJ1-2; no reliable D call. Trimming shortened V by 3 bases and J by 4 bases, and 9 bases separated the two germline ends. The CDR3 loop spans 13 amino acids. This CDR3 is CASSFQIAYGYTF. The CDR3 nucleotides read TGTGCCAGCAGTTTTCAGATCGCCTATGGCTACACCTTC.

Only a few counts were recorded for this clonotype. The V call is TRBV7-9, the J call TRBJ2-1, with 8 nucleotides matching TRBD2. Germline CDR1 reads SEHNR; CDR2 reads FQNEAQ (reference sequence). The junction had 12 bases not matched to a gene; V was cut back by 1 base and J by 1 base. The CDR3 is 19 amino acids. The DNA of the CDR3 is TGTGCCAGCAGCTTAGGATTACTAGCGGACTTGAAATCCTACAATGAGCAGTTCTTC. Amino acids: CASSLGLLADLKSYNEQFF.

The chain combines TRBV7-2 with TRBJ2-5, with 10 bases matching TRBD2. The CDR3 covers 19 residues. Trimming took 1 base from V and 2 from J; bases not matched to a gene: 13. Germline V gene data show CDR1 as SGHTA and CDR2 as FQGNSA. CDR3 in amino acids: CASSLVPPISGRPQETQYF. The DNA for the CDR3 is TGTGCCAGCAGCTTAGTGCCCCCTATTAGCGGGAGGCCTCAAGAGACCCAGTACTTC.

This clonotype was found many times. This rearrangement joins TRBV2 to TRBJ1-2; D gene unclear. Looked up from germline, CDR1 is SNHLY and CDR2 is FYNNEI. Trimming removed 4 bases at V and 3 bases at J, with 18 bases between. The CDR3 is made up of 16 amino acids. In DNA, the CDR3 is TGTGCCAGCAGTGCCTACCGGGATCCTAGGGACTATGGCTACACCTTC. Residues: CASSAYRDPRDYGYTF.

This clonotype occurred many times. This sequence joins TRBV18 and TRBJ1-1, with unresolved D. The CDR3 consists of 12 residues. Germline V lookup: CDR1 KGHSH, CDR2 LQKENI. V gave up 6 bases and J gave up 1 base, with 6 bases separating them. CDR3 coding DNA: TGTGCCAGCTCGGGAGCGAACACTGAAGCTTTCTTT. The encoded protein is CASSGANTEAFF.

The chain has TRBV27 and TRBJ2-7, with 7 positions matching TRBD2. Germline assignment: CDR1 MNHEY and CDR2 SMNVEV (reference sequence). Losses at the gene ends were 7 bases for V and 3 bases for J; bases not matched to a gene: 6. The CDR3 runs to 13 residues. The CDR3 spells CASTAGAGYEQYF. CDR3 sequence (DNA): TGTGCCAGCACCGCGGGAGCCGGCTACGAGCAGTACTTC.

This clonotype was recorded at least ten times. The genes are TRBV28 and TRBJ2-1, with 10 bases identical to TRBD2. V gave up 8 bases and J gave up 6 bases; unmatched junction bases: 1. The CDR3 extends over 12 amino acids. Germline V gives CDR1 MDHEN, CDR2 SYDVKM. CDR3 region: CASEREGNEQFF. As DNA, the CDR3 is TGTGCCAGCGAGCGGGAGGGCAATGAGCAGTTCTTC.

This clonotype was observed at least ten times. This chain joins TRBV28 and TRBJ2-5; 7 nucleotides line up with TRBD1. The CDR3 extends over 16 amino acids. The germline gives CDR1 MDHEN, CDR2 SYDVKM. V was clipped by 6 bases and J by 1 base; unmatched bases: 11. CDR3 DNA sequence: TGTGCCAGCAGCTCTTTGATGAGGGGGCGCCAAGAGACCCAGTACTTC. It yields the protein CASSSLMRGRQETQYF.

This clonotype was counted ten times or more. The chain is built from TRBV2 and TRBJ2-3; TRBD2 agrees at 11 bases. V trimming: 4 bases; J trimming: 6 bases; junction bases outside the gene matches: 12. The CDR3 length is 17 residues. The V gene's germline CDR1 is SNHLY and CDR2 FYNNEI. The CDR3 is CASSGPGTSGTSDTQYF. The CDR3 bases are TGTGCCAGCAGTGGACCCGGGACTAGCGGTACGTCGGATACGCAGTATTTT.

V usage is TRBV13 and J usage is TRBJ2-3; D possibly matches TRBD1 or TRBD2 (5 bases each). V was cut by 7 bases and J by 6 bases, with 17 bases left in between. Germline CDR1 and CDR2: PRHDT and FYEKMQ (reference sequence). This CDR3 comprises 14 residues. The DNA of the CDR3 is TGTGCCAGCACCGAGGGGAGAGGGTTGGATACGCAGTATTTT. Translation gives CASTEGRGLDTQYF.

This clonotype has ten or more counts. The chain combines TRBV11-2 with TRBJ2-7; D is possibly TRBD1 (6 bases). CDR1 is SGHAT, CDR2 FQNNGV, per germline. The CDR3 runs to 14 residues. V lost 1 base and J 1 base, leaving 8 bases between the germline ends. The CDR3: CASSLAQGSYEQYF. The CDR3 DNA sequence: TGTGCCAGCAGCTTAGCCCAGGGGTCCTACGAGCAGTACTTC.

The CDR3 DNA is TGTGCCAGCAGTCCTACTAGCGGGGTGTTTCACACCGGGGAGCTGTTTTTT. This encodes CASSPTSGVFHTGELFF. The genes are TRBV6-2 or TRBV6-3 and TRBJ2-2, with 10 bases lining up with TRBD2. This CDR3 spans 17 amino acids. From germline, CDR1 is MNHEY and CDR2 SVGEGT. Germline trimming cut 5 bases from V and 3 bases from J; bases unmatched to any gene: 9.

The J gene is TRBJ1-5, the V gene TRBV27, with D unresolved. CDR1 MNHEY and CDR2 SMNVEV come from the germline V gene (reference sequence). V lost 2 bases to trimming and J lost 7 bases, with 12 bases between them. The length of the CDR3 is 14 residues. For the CDR3, the DNA is TGTGCCAGCAGTTTAGCGGCAGGTTGGCAGCCCCAGCATTTT. Its protein product is CASSLAAGWQPQHF.

This clonotype has at least ten counts. This chain joins TRBV2 and TRBJ1-4; 9 bases align to TRBD1. This CDR3 is 14 amino acids long. The germline CDR1 and CDR2 sequences are SNHLY and FYNNEI. V was clipped by 7 bases and J by 9 bases; unmatched bases: 9. The CDR3 nucleotides are TGTGCCAGCACGGGACAGGGTATTCCGCAAAAACTGTTTTTT. This sequence encodes CASTGQGIPQKLFF.

In this sample, this clonotype turned up many times. This chain uses TRBV29-1 with TRBJ1-1; a weak D match, TRBD1 (6 bases). The V and J ends lost 6 bases and 5 bases respectively, with 16 bases between them. Germline V gives CDR1 SQVTM, CDR2 ANQGSEA. This CDR3 is built from 13 residues. DNA for the CDR3: TGCAGCGTCGGCCTTACAGGGAGTACTGAAGCTTTCTTT. Protein sequence: CSVGLTGSTEAFF.

This clonotype has a count of ten or more. V is TRBV7-3 and J is TRBJ2-1, with 11 bases matching TRBD2. V lost 5 bases and J lost 3; bases outside the gene matches: 6. CDR3 size: 16 residues. The V gene's germline CDR1 is SGHTA and CDR2 FQGTGA. Here the CDR3 reads CASSDSGTSGYNEQFF. Here the CDR3 DNA reads TGTGCCAGCAGCGATTCTGGGACTAGCGGCTACAATGAGCAGTTCTTC.

At least ten counts were recorded for this clonotype. The rearrangement uses TRBV10-3 and TRBJ2-3, with TRBD2 as a possible D gene (6 bases). Germline values: CDR1 ENHRY, CDR2 SYGVKD. Trimming cost V 0 bases and J 4 bases, with 20 bases left between them. The CDR3 length is 18 residues. CDR3 in DNA: TGTGCCATCAGTGAGTCTCACCTATCGGGACGGAGGGCAGATACGCAGTATTTT. Encoded protein: CAISESHLSGRRADTQYF.

The chain has TRBV7-9 and TRBJ1-2; D call uncertain. Germline V CDR1 and CDR2: SEHNR, FQNEAQ (reference sequence). The ends were cut back, 5 bases at V and 3 bases at J, with 13 bases in the middle. The CDR3 is 14 amino acids. The CDR3 bases are TGTGCCAGCAGCCACATACGAATGGACTATGGCTACACCTTC. This translates into CASSHIRMDYGYTF.

The rearrangement joins TRBV19 to TRBJ2-2, with a possible D match to TRBD1 (6 bases). V was clipped by 5 bases and J by 6 bases, with 19 bases between them. Germline V CDR1 and CDR2: LNHDA, SQIVND (reference sequence). The CDR3 sequence is 16 residues long. The CDR3 coding sequence is TGTGCCAGTAGTGCCTCCGGGGCAGGGGATCCCGGGGAGCTGTTTTTT. Translation: CASSASGAGDPGELFF.

The rearrangement links TRBV29-1 to TRBJ2-2; no clear D. The CDR3 is made up of 12 amino acids. Per the germline V gene, CDR1 is SQVTM and CDR2 is ANQGSEA. The V and J ends lost 7 bases and 4 bases respectively, with 10 bases between them. The CDR3 DNA reads as TGCAGCGCCCCAGCCGTCACCGGGGAGCTGTTTTTT. It yields the protein CSAPAVTGELFF.

This clonotype has a count of ten or more. The chain uses TRBV5-1 and TRBJ2-1, with a tentative D call TRBD1 (5 bases). The V gene's germline CDR1 is SGHRS and CDR2 YFSETQ. Trimming left V 1 base short and J 5 bases short, with 19 bases between. This CDR3 contains 17 residues. CDR3: CASSLTTGHRVNNEQFF. The CDR3 coding sequence is TGCGCCAGCAGCTTGACCACAGGACACCGGGTTAACAATGAGCAGTTCTTC.

This clonotype has more than one count but fewer than ten. The chain combines TRBV7-9 with TRBJ1-2; TRBD1 might be the D (5 bases). With 5 bases removed from V and 4 bases from J, the gap between germline ends came to 17 bases. The CDR3 runs to 15 residues. The germline gives CDR1 SEHNR, CDR2 FQNEAQ (reference sequence). The CDR3: CASSGAFPVVYGYTF. The CDR3 DNA reads as TGTGCCAGCAGCGGGGCCTTCCCGGTCGTCTATGGCTACACCTTC. Using reference TRBV7-9 and TRBJ1-2 for the parts outside the CDR3, the full variable domain is DTGVSQNPRHKITKRGQNVTFRCDPISEHNRLYWYRQTLGQGPEFLTYFQNEAQLEKSRLLSDRFSAERPKGSFSTLEIQRTEQGDSAMYLCASSGAFPVVYGYTFGSGTRLTVV.

This clonotype was seen repeatedly, ten times or more. The chain recombines TRBV10-3 with TRBJ2-5; D is possibly TRBD2 (5 bases). CDR1 and CDR2 from the germline V gene are ENHRY and SYGVKD. This CDR3 spans 14 amino acids. The V end lost 5 bases, the J end lost 2 bases, and 12 bases lay between the germline ends. The CDR3 spells CAISRSGLQETQYF. The DNA for the CDR3 is TGTGCCATCAGTCGGTCGGGATTACAAGAGACCCAGTACTTC.

This sequence joins TRBV7-3 and TRBJ1-2; TRBD1 matches 7 bases. CDR3 size: 15 residues. Trimming at V came to 0 bases and at J to 1 base, leaving 2 bases not matched to a gene. Germline-derived CDR1 and CDR2 are SGHTA and FQGTGA. CDR3 sequence: CASSLTGTDNYGYTF. Here the CDR3 DNA reads TGTGCCAGCAGCTTAACGGGGACAGATAACTATGGCTACACCTTC.

This clonotype was counted many times. The chain carries TRBV2 and TRBJ2-1; TRBD2 matches at 7 bases. Unmatched junction bases numbered 10, after V lost 4 bases and J lost 7 bases. CDR3 size: 15 residues. Looked up from germline, CDR1 is SNHLY and CDR2 is FYNNEI. Here the CDR3 reads CASSGGGGVINEQFF. The CDR3, as DNA: TGTGCCAGCAGTGGTGGCGGGGGAGTTATTAATGAGCAGTTCTTC.

This clonotype was found a few times. The chain recombines TRBV25-1 with TRBJ2-3; 10 bases are shared with TRBD2. With 8 bases clipped from V and 3 bases from J, the junction kept 14 bases outside the gene matches. The CDR3 consists of 17 residues. Germline V gene lookup returns CDR1 MGHDK and CDR2 SYGVNS. Here the CDR3 DNA reads TGTGCCAGCTCACTGAGCGGAGCGGGAGGGATTACAGATACGCAGTATTTT. It translates to CASSLSGAGGITDTQYF.

This clonotype was seen ten or more times. The V and J genes are TRBV20-1 and TRBJ2-1, with TRBD1 matching over 7 bases. CDR1 and CDR2 from the germline V gene are DFQATT and SNEGSKA (reference sequence). V was clipped by 3 bases and J by 0 bases; unmatched bases: 8. The CDR3 covers 16 residues. The CDR3 loop is CSASIGQGVSYNEQFF. The CDR3 DNA follows: TGCAGTGCTAGTATTGGGCAGGGGGTCTCCTACAATGAGCAGTTCTTC.